Detailed here is one T cell receptor (beta chain). Its antigen is not identified. This entry belongs to a study of cytomegalovirus exposure and HLA in healthy donors. The PCR had 60 Vbeta and 13 Jbeta primers. Libraries were prepared by immunoSEQ multiplex PCR; TCRdb keeps only in-frame clonotypes and omits some of them. This sample has 100,000 or so clones, with more than 75% found just once. The CDR3 is made up of 14 amino acids. Trimming cost V 2 bases and J 4 bases, with 12 bases left between them. The germline V gene encodes CDR1 MNHEY and CDR2 SMNVEV (reference sequence). General study findings and limits: HLA restriction was apparent for most CMV-associated TCR beta chains in a later analysis. Reports showed the classifier diagnosing cytomegalovirus status with high specificity and sensitivity. Indistinguishability led to the exclusion of some V segments, TRBV6-2 and TRBV6-3 included. Sequences of the TCR beta chain were said to predict the HLA-A and HLA-B alleles of most subjects accurately.

The receptor comes from a man aged 18 to 29 in good health and CMV-seronegative. The sample comprised PBMCs. The chain carries TRBV27 and TRBJ2-7; a weak D match, TRBD1 (6 bases). CDR3 in DNA: TGTGCCAGCAGTTTAGTCCAGGGGTCGTACGAGCAGTACTTC. Its translation is CASSLVQGSYEQYF.